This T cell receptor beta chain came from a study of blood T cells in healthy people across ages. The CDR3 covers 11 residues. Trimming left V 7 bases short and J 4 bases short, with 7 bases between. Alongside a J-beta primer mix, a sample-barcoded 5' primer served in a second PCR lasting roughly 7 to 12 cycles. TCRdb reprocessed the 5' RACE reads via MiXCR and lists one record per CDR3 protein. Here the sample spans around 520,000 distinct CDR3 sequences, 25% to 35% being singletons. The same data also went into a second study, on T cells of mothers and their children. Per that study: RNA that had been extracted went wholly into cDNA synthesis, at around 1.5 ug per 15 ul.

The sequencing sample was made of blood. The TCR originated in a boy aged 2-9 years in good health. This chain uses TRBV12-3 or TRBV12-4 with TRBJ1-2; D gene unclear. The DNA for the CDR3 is TGTGCCAGCACCCAAGGCTATGGCTACACCTTC. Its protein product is CASTQGYGYTF.